This record concerns one T cell receptor beta chain sequence. The sample is drawn from a study of cytomegalovirus exposure and HLA in healthy donors. The donors (healthy individuals) were bone marrow donors. Amplification used 60 Vbeta primers and 13 Jbeta primers. Assay used: immunoSEQ multiplex PCR; TCRdb lists only in-frame clones, some missing. The data hold about 130,000 clones, with more than 65% observed a single time. The CDR3 loop spans 11 amino acids. CDR1 and CDR2 from the germline V gene are PRHDT and FYEKMQ (reference sequence). Germline trimming cut 4 bases from V and 7 bases from J; bases unmatched to any gene: 0.

This clonotype originated in a woman between 18 and 29 years old in good health and CMV-seropositive. The chain carries TRBV13 and TRBJ2-5; the match to TRBD2 covers 7 bases. The sample taken for sequencing was PBMCs. Here the CDR3 reads CASSWGGTQYF. The CDR3, as DNA: TGTGCCAGCAGCTGGGGGGGGACCCAGTACTTC.